Presented here are 24 T cell receptor beta chains from one specimen sequenced in a study of vaccination effects on CD4 cells after COVID-19. Only in-frame clones appear in the TCRdb table, and some are missing; sequencing was by immunoSEQ multiplex PCR. Counted here are 65,000 or so clones, approximately 76% occurring once; the ten biggest clones make up 2.5% to 3%. Pools of viral peptides were used by the ViraFEST assay to expand antigen-specific CD4+ T cells ahead of sequencing. Isolating CD4+ T cells followed approximately 11 days of culture. Among the vaccine recipients, none had a prior SARS-CoV-2 infection, and nucleocapsid antibodies were negative. These receptors' targets are unknown. The material was CD4+ T cells from PBMCs cultured with HCoV-NL63 spike peptides, obtained before COVID-19 vaccination. The source is a human donor who received a COVID-19 vaccine.

The J gene is TRBJ1-1, the V gene TRBV19; D may be TRBD1 (5 bases). The length of the CDR3 is 14 residues. CDR1 and CDR2 (germline): LNHDA, SQIVND (reference sequence). The V end was cut by 2 bases, the J end by 3 bases, with 10 bases between. The CDR3 spells CASSISGRHTEAFF. For the CDR3, the DNA is TGTGCCAGTAGTATATCGGGGCGGCACACTGAAGCTTTCTTT.

This clone occurred a few times. The chain recombines TRBV10-1 with TRBJ1-5; D not certain. The CDR3 sequence is 12 residues long. With 8 bases removed from V and 2 bases from J, the gap between germline ends came to 7 bases. Per germline, CDR1 WNHNN and CDR2 SYGVQD (reference sequence). Written as DNA, the CDR3 is TGCGCCAGCGGAGTCGGCAATCAGCCCCAGCATTTT. Translated: CASGVGNQPQHF.

The CDR3 loop reads CASSLGPRGGPGETQYF. CDR3 bases: TGCGCCAGCAGCTTGGGACCGCGGGGGGGCCCCGGGGAGACCCAGTACTTC. The chain recombines TRBV5-1 with TRBJ2-5; 9 bases line up with TRBD2. The CDR3 is made up of 17 amino acids. V dropped 0 bases and J dropped 5; count of bases not matched to a gene: 11. Germline lookup yields CDR1 SGHRS and CDR2 YFSETQ.

This clone came up a few times. The V and J genes are TRBV3-1 (or the pseudogene TRBV3-2) and TRBJ1-2, with 8 bases aligning to TRBD1. The germline V gene has CDR1 LGHDT and CDR2 YNNKEL (reference sequence). The ends lost 1 base at V and 7 bases at J; junction bases unmatched: 8. The CDR3 contains 15 residues. The CDR3 reads CASSQGQGSNGGYTF. DNA of the CDR3: TGTGCCAGCAGCCAAGGACAGGGGTCTAATGGTGGCTACACCTTC.

This clone was detected only once. The V call is TRBV3-1 (or the pseudogene TRBV3-2), the J call TRBJ1-5; D not certain. Germline CDR1 LGHDT, CDR2 YNNKEL (reference sequence). Trimming took 3 bases from V and 1 from J, leaving 16 bases between them. The CDR3 spans 17 residues. The CDR3 reads CASSQGRRQASNQPQHF. CDR3 nucleotides: TGTGCCAGCAGCCAGGGTCGTCGCCAGGCCAGCAATCAGCCCCAGCATTTT.

This clone appeared once. The chain employs TRBV5-4 and TRBJ2-5; D gene ambiguous. CDR3 length equals 14 residues. The germline CDR1 and CDR2 sequences are SGHNT and YYREEE (reference sequence). The V end lost 1 base, the J end lost 3 bases, and 10 bases lay between the germline ends. The CDR3 here is CASSLTDGKETQYF. CDR3 nucleotide sequence: TGTGCCAGCAGCTTGACCGACGGAAAAGAGACCCAGTACTTC.

The chain uses TRBV7-3 and TRBJ2-6, with D perhaps matching TRBD1 (6 bases). Looked up from germline, CDR1 is SGHTA and CDR2 is FQGTGA. This CDR3 has 15 residues. V lost 5 bases and J 2 bases, leaving 10 bases between the germline ends. The CDR3 bases are TGTGCCAGCAGCCAATCAGGGGCTGGGGCCAACGTCCTGACTTTC. It encodes CASSQSGAGANVLTF.

The chain uses TRBV28 and TRBJ1-1, with a tentative D call TRBD1 (5 bases). Germline CDR1 MDHEN, CDR2 SYDVKM. CDR3 length: 15 amino acids. The V gene lost 5 bases and the J gene lost 5 bases, with 18 bases spanning the gap. The CDR3 protein is CASSARLGGFTEAFF. In nucleotides, the CDR3 is TGTGCCAGCAGTGCCAGATTGGGGGGATTTACTGAAGCTTTCTTT.

The chain has TRBV14 and TRBJ2-5, with 9 bases lining up with TRBD1. Trimming at V came to 2 bases and at J to 5 bases, leaving 6 bases not matched to a gene. The CDR3 extends over 15 amino acids. Germline V gene lookup returns CDR1 SGHDN and CDR2 FVKESK. This CDR3 reads CASSQLGQGGETQYF. DNA of the CDR3: TGTGCCAGCAGCCAATTGGGACAGGGTGGCGAGACCCAGTACTTC.

V is TRBV30 and J is TRBJ1-4; a weak D match, TRBD1 (6 bases). The CDR3 is made up of 13 amino acids. Between the trimmed V and J ends, which lost 3 bases and 4 bases, there was a span of 9 bases. Germline-derived CDR1 and CDR2 are GTSNPN and SVGIG (reference sequence). CDR3 region: CAWRTGFNEKLFF. The CDR3 DNA is TGTGCCTGGAGAACAGGGTTTAATGAAAAACTGTTTTTT.

This clone came up once. The chain carries TRBV6-1 and TRBJ2-7; tentative D call: TRBD1 (5 bases). Per the germline V gene, CDR1 is MNHNS and CDR2 is SASEGT. Trimming took 0 bases from V and 5 from J, leaving 8 bases between them. This CDR3 contains 13 residues. As DNA, the CDR3 is TGTGCCAGCAGTGAAGCAGGGGCGGACGAGCAGTACGTC. Its translation is CASSEAGADEQYV.

This chain connects TRBV7-2 to TRBJ2-3, with 14 bases lining up with TRBD2. Germline CDR1 SGHTA, CDR2 FQGNSA. The J segment lost 2 bases and the V segment lost 5 bases, leaving 9 bases of the junction unmatched. This CDR3 contains 18 residues. CDR3 sequence reads: CASSTRTSGGIITDTQYF. The CDR3 nucleotides read TGTGCCAGCAGCACCCGGACTAGCGGGGGGATTATCACAGATACGCAGTATTTT.

The chain recombines TRBV10-1 with TRBJ2-3, with TRBD2 matching over 10 bases. The germline CDR1 and CDR2 sequences are WNHNN and SYGVQD (reference sequence). Germline trimming cut 3 bases from V and 3 bases from J; bases unmatched to any gene: 3. The CDR3 totals 15 residues. The CDR3 coding sequence is TGCGCCAGCAGTGATCCAGCGGGAGGGACAGATACGCAGTATTTT. Amino acids: CASSDPAGGTDTQYF.

V gene TRBV6-1 combines with J gene TRBJ2-3; 9 bases agree with TRBD2. Losses at the gene ends were 1 base for V and 4 bases for J; bases not matched to a gene: 3. This CDR3 region has 15 residues. The germline V gene encodes CDR1 MNHNS and CDR2 SASEGT. The CDR3 protein is CASSEGGGGADTQYF. The CDR3 DNA sequence: TGTGCCAGCAGTGAAGGAGGCGGGGGGGCAGATACGCAGTATTTT.

This chain joins TRBV2 and TRBJ1-1; D remains unclear. This CDR3 contains 13 residues. V was shortened by 7 bases and J by 2 bases, with 11 bases between the two germline ends. Germline CDR1 SNHLY, CDR2 FYNNEI. The CDR3 DNA follows: TGTGCCAGCACTCTTGAGGGAAACACTGAAGCTTTCTTT. Its translation is CASTLEGNTEAFF. Variable domain in full (rest from reference TRBV2 and TRBJ1-1): EPEVTQTPSHQVTQMGQEVILRCVPISNHLYFYWYRQILGQKVEFLVSFYNNEISEKSEIFDDQFSVERPDGSNFTLKIRSTKLEDSAMYFCASTLEGNTEAFFGQGTRLTVV.

Only one count was recorded for this clone. The chain carries TRBV30 and TRBJ1-2; 11 positions agree with TRBD1. Trimming removed 1 base from V and 6 bases from J; junction bases left unmatched: 10. This CDR3 is built from 16 residues. CDR1 and CDR2 (germline): GTSNPN, SVGIG (reference sequence). The CDR3 is CAWSGIRTGGGNGYTF. The DNA for the CDR3 is TGTGCCTGGAGTGGGATTAGGACAGGGGGCGGGAATGGCTACACCTTC.

This chain connects TRBV28 to TRBJ1-1; D is possibly TRBD1 (6 bases). V gave up 6 bases and J gave up 11 bases, with 16 bases separating them. Germline V gene data show CDR1 as MDHEN and CDR2 as SYDVKM. This CDR3 region has 12 residues. This chain's CDR3 is CASRSRGGYAFF. CDR3 coding DNA: TGTGCCAGCAGATCTCGCGGGGGCTATGCTTTCTTT.

The chain links TRBV6-5 to TRBJ1-5, with 9 bases that match TRBD1. The CDR3 runs 16 residues. Trimming took 2 bases from V and 4 from J; bases not matched to a gene: 6. The germline V gene encodes CDR1 MNHEY and CDR2 SVGAGI. This CDR3 reads CASSYARDRGNQPQHF. The CDR3 DNA reads TGTGCCAGCAGTTACGCTCGCGACAGGGGGAATCAGCCCCAGCATTTT.

The rearrangement links TRBV7-2 to TRBJ1-1; a weak D match, TRBD1 (6 bases). The CDR3 runs to 14 residues. The ends were cut back, 1 base at V and 3 bases at J, with 9 bases in the middle. Germline values: CDR1 SGHTA, CDR2 FQGNSA. The DNA for the CDR3 is TGTGCCAGCAGCTTAGGGCAGGGGTACACTGAAGCTTTCTTT. Protein: CASSLGQGYTEAFF.

This chain links TRBV5-1 with TRBJ2-5, with D perhaps TRBD1 (5 bases). Germline V gene sequence: CDR1 SGHRS, CDR2 YFSETQ. The CDR3 runs to 13 residues. V lost 3 bases and J 7 bases, leaving 13 bases between the germline ends. In DNA form, the CDR3 reads TGCGCCAGCAGCTCCCGGACATCGGGGACCCAGTACTTC. This encodes CASSSRTSGTQYF.

This rearrangement joins TRBV7-9 to TRBJ2-5; D remains unclear. Germline-derived CDR1 and CDR2 are SEHNR and FQNEAQ (reference sequence). The CDR3 length is 14 residues. Trimming took 1 base from V and 6 from J, leaving 12 bases between them. The CDR3 loop is CASSLEAVSQTQYF. The CDR3 DNA follows: TGTGCCAGCAGCTTAGAGGCGGTATCCCAGACCCAGTACTTC. Full variable domain (rest looked up from reference TRBV7-9 and TRBJ2-5): DTGVSQNPRHKITKRGQNVTFRCDPISEHNRLYWYRQTLGQGPEFLTYFQNEAQLEKSRLLSDRFSAERPKGSFSTLEIQRTEQGDSAMYLCASSLEAVSQTQYFGPGTRLLVL.

J is TRBJ1-6 and V is TRBV30; the D is unclear. The V and J ends lost 0 bases and 0 bases respectively, with 21 bases between them. The CDR3 sequence is 20 residues long. CDR1 and CDR2 (germline): GTSNPN, SVGIG (reference sequence). The CDR3 region is CAWSVQRVGLGSSYNSPLHF. In DNA form, the CDR3 reads TGTGCCTGGAGTGTACAACGGGTCGGTTTGGGCAGCTCCTATAATTCACCCCTCCACTTT.

The chain combines TRBV30 with TRBJ2-1; the match to TRBD1 covers 7 bases. With 5 bases clipped from V and 1 base from J, the junction kept 11 bases outside the gene matches. Germline CDR1 reads GTSNPN; CDR2 reads SVGIG (reference sequence). The CDR3 is made up of 16 amino acids. The CDR3 bases are TGTGCCTGGGGGGGCTGGGACAGCAGGTCCTACAATGAGCAGTTCTTC. This sequence encodes CAWGGWDSRSYNEQFF.

CDR3 in DNA: TGTGCCAGCATACGTGTCATTGACACTGAAGCTTTCTTT. Translation: CASIRVIDTEAFF. V and J are TRBV2 and TRBJ1-1; D gene uncertain. The ends were cut back, 7 bases at V and 3 bases at J, with 12 bases in the middle. CDR3 size: 13 residues. Germline loops: CDR1 SNHLY, CDR2 FYNNEI.